The 7 T cell receptor beta chains presented below share a single source sample, sequenced in a study of CD8 T cells in Susac syndrome (dated by TCRdb to 2018 to 2020). Library preparation employed the immunoSEQ multiplex PCR assay. RNA was extracted using the RNeasy kit, and about 0.5 to 1 ug of the RNA was reverse transcribed with random hexamers. The public reads were run again by TCRdb, first through fastp at Q25 and then through MiXCR, and only productive beta chains were kept. Rows with a matching CDR3 protein are joined into one entry that keeps the most common DNA and genes. Recorded for this sample are about 130,000 distinct CDR3 sequences; around 91% of them occurred a single time. The top ten clones comprise 0.2% to 0.25% of the sample. The sequenced sample was CD8+ T cells from PBMCs. Receptor source: a human donor with multiple sclerosis.

This clonotype was counted only a few times. The chain joins TRBV20-1 to TRBJ2-1; D possibly uses TRBD1 or TRBD2 (6 bases each). From germline, CDR1 is DFQATT and CDR2 SNEGSKA (reference sequence). This CDR3 contains 13 residues. V lost 2 bases to trimming and J lost 9 bases, with 14 bases between them. The CDR3 reads CSARLSGGLEQFF. CDR3 nucleotide sequence: TGCAGTGCTAGACTCTCTGGGGGGCTTGAGCAGTTCTTC.

This clonotype was counted once. The chain employs TRBV27 and TRBJ2-7; 10 bases are a match to TRBD1. CDR3 length: 15 residues. Germline assignment: CDR1 MNHEY and CDR2 SMNVEV (reference sequence). V lost 5 bases, J lost 2 bases, and 6 bases stayed unmatched. CDR3 sequence reads: CASSLTGTGAYEQYF. CDR3 nucleotide sequence: TGTGCCAGCAGTCTTACCGGGACAGGGGCCTACGAGCAGTACTTC.

The V gene is TRBV7-2, the J gene TRBJ1-2; D is undetermined. Trimming pared 2 bases from V and 6 bases from J, leaving 13 bases between. This CDR3 spans 14 amino acids. Germline V gene lookup returns CDR1 SGHTA and CDR2 FQGNSA. The CDR3 DNA follows: TGTGCCAGCAGCTTAATAATGGGTTCGGATGGCTACACCTTC. Translating it yields CASSLIMGSDGYTF.

The chain joins TRBV9 to TRBJ1-3; D is undetermined. Trimming removed 0 bases at V and 0 bases at J, with 4 bases between. This CDR3 region has 14 residues. Germline V CDR1 and CDR2: SGDLS, YYNGEE. The CDR3 loop reads CASSVGTSGNTIYF. The CDR3 coding sequence is TGTGCCAGCAGCGTAGGCACCTCTGGAAACACCATATATTTT.

This chain connects TRBV12-3 or TRBV12-4 to TRBJ2-7; D is possibly TRBD2 (6 bases). This CDR3 has 13 amino acids. The germline V and J ends were trimmed by 1 base and 2 bases, with 6 bases remaining between them. CDR3 sequence reads: CASSLGTTYEQYF. CDR3 coding DNA: TGTGCCAGCAGTTTAGGGACTACCTACGAGCAGTACTTC.

The chain is built from TRBV7-9 and TRBJ1-5, with no clear D. In germline, CDR1 is SEHNR, CDR2 FQNEAQ (reference sequence). The CDR3 runs 14 residues. With 5 bases removed from V and 0 bases from J, the gap between germline ends came to 8 bases. CDR3 protein: CASSPIVSNQPQHF. The CDR3 nucleotides read TGTGCCAGCAGCCCAATAGTTAGCAATCAGCCCCAGCATTTT.

V usage is TRBV19 and J usage is TRBJ2-7; 7 nucleotides match TRBD2. The CDR3 spans 12 residues. V dropped 3 bases and J dropped 5; count of bases not matched to a gene: 1. Germline values: CDR1 LNHDA, CDR2 SQIVND (reference sequence). In DNA form, the CDR3 reads TGTGCCAGTAGTATGGGAGGGCACGAGCAGTACTTC. Its protein is CASSMGGHEQYF.